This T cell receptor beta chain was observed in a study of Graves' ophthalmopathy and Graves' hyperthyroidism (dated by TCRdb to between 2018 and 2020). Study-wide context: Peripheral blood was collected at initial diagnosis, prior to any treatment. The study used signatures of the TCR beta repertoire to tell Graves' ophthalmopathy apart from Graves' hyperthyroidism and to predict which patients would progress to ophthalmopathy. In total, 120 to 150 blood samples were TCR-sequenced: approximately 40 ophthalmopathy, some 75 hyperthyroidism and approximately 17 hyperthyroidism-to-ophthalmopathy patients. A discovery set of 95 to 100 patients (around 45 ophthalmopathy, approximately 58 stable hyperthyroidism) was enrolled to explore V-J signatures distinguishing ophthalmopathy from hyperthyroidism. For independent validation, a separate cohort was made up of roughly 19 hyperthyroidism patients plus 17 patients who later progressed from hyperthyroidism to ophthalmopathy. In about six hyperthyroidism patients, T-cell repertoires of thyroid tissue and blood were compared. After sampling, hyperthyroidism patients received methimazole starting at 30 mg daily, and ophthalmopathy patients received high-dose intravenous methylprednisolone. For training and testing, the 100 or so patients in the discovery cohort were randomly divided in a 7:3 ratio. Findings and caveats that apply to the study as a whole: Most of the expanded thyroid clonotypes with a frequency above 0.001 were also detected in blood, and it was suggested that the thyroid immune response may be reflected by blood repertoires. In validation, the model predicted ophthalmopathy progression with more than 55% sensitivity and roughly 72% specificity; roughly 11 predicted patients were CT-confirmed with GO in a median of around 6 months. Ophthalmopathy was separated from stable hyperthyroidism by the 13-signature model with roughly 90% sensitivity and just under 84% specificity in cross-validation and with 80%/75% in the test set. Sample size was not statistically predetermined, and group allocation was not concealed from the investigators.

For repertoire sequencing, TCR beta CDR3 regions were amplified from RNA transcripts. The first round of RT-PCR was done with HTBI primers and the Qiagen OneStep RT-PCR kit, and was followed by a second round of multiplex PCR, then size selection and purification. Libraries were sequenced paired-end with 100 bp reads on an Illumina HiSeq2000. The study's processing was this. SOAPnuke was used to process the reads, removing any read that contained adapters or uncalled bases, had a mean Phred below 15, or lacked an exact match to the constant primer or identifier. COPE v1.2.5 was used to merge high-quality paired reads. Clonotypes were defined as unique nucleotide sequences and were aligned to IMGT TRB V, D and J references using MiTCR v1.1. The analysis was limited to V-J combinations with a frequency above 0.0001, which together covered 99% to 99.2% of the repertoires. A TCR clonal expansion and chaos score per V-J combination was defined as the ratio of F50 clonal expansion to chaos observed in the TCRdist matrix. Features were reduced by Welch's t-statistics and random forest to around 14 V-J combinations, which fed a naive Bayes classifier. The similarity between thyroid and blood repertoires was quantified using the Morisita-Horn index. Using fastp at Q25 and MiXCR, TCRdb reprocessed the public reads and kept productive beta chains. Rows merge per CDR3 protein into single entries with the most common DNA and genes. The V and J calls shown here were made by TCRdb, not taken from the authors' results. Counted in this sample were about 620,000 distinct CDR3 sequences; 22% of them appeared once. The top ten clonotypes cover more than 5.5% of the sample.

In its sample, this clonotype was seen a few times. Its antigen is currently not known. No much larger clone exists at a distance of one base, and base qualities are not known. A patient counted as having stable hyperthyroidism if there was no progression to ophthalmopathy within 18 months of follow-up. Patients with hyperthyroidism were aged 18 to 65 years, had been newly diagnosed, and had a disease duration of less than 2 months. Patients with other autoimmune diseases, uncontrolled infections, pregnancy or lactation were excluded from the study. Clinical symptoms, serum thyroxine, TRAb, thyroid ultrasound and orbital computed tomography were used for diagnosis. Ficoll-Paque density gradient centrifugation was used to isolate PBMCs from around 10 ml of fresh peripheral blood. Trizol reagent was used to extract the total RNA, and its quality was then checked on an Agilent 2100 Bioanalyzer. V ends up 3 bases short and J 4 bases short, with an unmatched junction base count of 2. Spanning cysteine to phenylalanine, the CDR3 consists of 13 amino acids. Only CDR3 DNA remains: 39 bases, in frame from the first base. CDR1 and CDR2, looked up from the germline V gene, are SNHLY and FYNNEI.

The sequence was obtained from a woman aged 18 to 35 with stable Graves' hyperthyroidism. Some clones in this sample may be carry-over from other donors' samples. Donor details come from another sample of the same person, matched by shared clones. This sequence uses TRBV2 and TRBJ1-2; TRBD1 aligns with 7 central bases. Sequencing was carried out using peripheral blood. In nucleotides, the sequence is TGTGCCAGCAGTGACACAGGGGCCTATGGCTACACCTTC. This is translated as CASSDTGAYGYTF.